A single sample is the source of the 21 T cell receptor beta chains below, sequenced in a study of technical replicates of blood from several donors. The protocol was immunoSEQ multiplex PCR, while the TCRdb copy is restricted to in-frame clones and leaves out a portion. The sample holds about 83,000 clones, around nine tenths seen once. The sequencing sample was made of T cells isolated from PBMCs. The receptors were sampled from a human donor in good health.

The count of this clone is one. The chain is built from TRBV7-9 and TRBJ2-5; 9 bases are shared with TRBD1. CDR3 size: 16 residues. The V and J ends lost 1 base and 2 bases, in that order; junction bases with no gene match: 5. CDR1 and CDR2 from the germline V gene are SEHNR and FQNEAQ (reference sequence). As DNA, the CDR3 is TGTGCCAGCAGCTTAGGTACAGGGGGCTTACAAGAGACCCAGTACTTC. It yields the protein CASSLGTGGLQETQYF. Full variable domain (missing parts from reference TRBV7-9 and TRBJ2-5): DTGVSQNPRHKITKRGQNVTFRCDPISEHNRLYWYRQTLGQGPEFLTYFQNEAQLEKSRLLSDRFSAERPKGSFSTLEIQRTEQGDSAMYLCASSLGTGGLQETQYFGPGTRLLVL.

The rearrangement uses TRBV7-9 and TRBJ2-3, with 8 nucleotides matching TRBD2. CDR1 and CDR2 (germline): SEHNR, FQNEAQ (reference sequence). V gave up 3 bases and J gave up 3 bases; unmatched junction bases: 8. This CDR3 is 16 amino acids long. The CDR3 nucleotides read TGTGCCAGCAGCTTCGACTTAGCGGGGCGGACAGATACGCAGTATTTT. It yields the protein CASSFDLAGRTDTQYF.

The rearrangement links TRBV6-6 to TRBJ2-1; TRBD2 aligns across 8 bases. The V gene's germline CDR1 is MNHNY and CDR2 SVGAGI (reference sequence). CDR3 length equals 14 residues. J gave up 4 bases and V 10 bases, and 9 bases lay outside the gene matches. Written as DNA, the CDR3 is TGTGCCACCCAACTAGCGGAGTCTTACAATGAGCAGTTCTTC. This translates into CATQLAESYNEQFF.

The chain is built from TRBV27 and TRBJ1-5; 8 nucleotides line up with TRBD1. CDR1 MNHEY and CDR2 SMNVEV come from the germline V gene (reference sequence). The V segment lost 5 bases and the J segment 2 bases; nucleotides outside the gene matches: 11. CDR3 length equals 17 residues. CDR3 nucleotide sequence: TGTGCCAGCAGTCCAACATTGGGACAGGAGGGCAATCAGCCCCAGCATTTT. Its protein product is CASSPTLGQEGNQPQHF.

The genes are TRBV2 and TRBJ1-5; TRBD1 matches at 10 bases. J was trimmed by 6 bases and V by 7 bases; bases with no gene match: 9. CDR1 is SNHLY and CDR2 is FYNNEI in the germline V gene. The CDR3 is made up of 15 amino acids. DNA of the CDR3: TGTGCCAGCACCGCCAGCGGACAGGGGGGTCAGCCCCAGCATTTT. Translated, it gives CASTASGQGGQPQHF.

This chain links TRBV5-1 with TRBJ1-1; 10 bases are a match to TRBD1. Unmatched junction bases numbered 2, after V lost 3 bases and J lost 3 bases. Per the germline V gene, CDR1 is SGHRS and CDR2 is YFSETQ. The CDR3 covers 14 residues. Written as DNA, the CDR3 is TGCGCCAGCAGCTCCGGACAGGGGGACACTGAAGCTTTCTTT. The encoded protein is CASSSGQGDTEAFF.

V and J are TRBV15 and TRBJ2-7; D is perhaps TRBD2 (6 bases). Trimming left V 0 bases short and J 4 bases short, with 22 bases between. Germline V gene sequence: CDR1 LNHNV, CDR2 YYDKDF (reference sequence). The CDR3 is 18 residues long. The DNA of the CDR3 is TGTGCCACCAGCAGAGATCTCACTAGCCGACTACCCGGGTACGAGCAGTACTTC. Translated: CATSRDLTSRLPGYEQYF.

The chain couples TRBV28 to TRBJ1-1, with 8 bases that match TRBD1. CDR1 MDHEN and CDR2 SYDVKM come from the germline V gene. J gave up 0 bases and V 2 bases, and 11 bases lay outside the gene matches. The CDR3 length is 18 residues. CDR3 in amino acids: CASSLLFYRGDLNTEAFF. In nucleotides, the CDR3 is TGTGCCAGCAGTTTACTCTTTTACAGGGGGGATTTGAACACTGAAGCTTTCTTT.

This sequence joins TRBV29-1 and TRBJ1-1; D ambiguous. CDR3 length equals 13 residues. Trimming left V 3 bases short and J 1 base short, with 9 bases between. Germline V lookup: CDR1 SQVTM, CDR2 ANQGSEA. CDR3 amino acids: CSVDSGRNTEAFF. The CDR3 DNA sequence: TGCAGCGTTGATTCGGGGAGGAACACTGAAGCTTTCTTT.

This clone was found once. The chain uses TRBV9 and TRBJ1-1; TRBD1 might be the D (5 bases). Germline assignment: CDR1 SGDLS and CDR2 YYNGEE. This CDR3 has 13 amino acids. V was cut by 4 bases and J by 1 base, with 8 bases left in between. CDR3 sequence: CASSPQGNTEAFF. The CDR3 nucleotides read TGTGCCAGCAGCCCTCAGGGGAACACTGAAGCTTTCTTT.

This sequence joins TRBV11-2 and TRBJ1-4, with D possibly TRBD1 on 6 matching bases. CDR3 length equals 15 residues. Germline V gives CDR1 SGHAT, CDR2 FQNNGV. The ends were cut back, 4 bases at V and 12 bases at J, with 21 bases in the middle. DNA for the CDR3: TGTGCCAGCAGCTCGCTTCGGGACACTATAGGGGAACTGTTTTTT. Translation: CASSSLRDTIGELFF.

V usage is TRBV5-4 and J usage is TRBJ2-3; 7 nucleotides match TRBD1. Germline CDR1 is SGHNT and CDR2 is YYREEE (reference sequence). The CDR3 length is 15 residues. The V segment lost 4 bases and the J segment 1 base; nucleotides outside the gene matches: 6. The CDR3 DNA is TGTGCCAGCAGCCCGGACAGGTGGGGCACAGATACGCAGTATTTT. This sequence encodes CASSPDRWGTDTQYF.

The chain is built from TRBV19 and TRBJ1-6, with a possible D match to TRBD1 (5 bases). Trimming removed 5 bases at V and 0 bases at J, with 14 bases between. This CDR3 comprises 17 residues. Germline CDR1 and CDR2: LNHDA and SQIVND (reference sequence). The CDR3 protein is CASSAYGGSSYNSPLHF. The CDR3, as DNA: TGTGCCAGTAGTGCGTACGGGGGGAGCTCCTATAATTCACCCCTCCACTTT.

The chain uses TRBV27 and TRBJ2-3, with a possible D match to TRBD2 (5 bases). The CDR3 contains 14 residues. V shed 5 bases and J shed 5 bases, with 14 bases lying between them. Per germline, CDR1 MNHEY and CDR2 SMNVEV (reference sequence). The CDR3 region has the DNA TGTGCCAGCAGTCCCTGGGCGGGCGTAGATACGCAGTATTTT. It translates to CASSPWAGVDTQYF.

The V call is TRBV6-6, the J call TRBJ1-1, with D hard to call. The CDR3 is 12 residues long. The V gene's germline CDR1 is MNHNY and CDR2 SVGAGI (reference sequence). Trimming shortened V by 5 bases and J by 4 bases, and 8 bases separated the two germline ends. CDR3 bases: TGTGCCAGCAGTGCAGTCAGCACTGAAGCTTTCTTT. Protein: CASSAVSTEAFF.

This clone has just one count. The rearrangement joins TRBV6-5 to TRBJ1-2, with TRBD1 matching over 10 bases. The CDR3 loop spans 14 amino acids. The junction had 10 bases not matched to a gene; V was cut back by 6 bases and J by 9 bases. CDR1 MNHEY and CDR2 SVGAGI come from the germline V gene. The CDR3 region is CASRGSDRGPSYTF. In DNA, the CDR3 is TGTGCCAGCAGGGGAAGCGACAGGGGGCCGAGCTACACCTTC.

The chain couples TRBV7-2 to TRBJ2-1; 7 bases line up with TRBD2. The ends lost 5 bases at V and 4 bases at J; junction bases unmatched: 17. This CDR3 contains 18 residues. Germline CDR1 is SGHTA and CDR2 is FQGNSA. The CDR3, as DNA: TGTGCCAGCAGCCCTACGCCCCGAGGCGGGAGCCCATACAATGAGCAGTTCTTC. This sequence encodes CASSPTPRGGSPYNEQFF.

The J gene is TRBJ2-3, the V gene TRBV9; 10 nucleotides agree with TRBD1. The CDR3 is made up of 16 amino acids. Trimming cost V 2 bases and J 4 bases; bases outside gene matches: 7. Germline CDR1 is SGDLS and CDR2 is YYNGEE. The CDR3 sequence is CASSVQMGQGPDTQYF. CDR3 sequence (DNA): TGTGCCAGCAGCGTCCAGATGGGACAGGGGCCAGATACGCAGTATTTT.

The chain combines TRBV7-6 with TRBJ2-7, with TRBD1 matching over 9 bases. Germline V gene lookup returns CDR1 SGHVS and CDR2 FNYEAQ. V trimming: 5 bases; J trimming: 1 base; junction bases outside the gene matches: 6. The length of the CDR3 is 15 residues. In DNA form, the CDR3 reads TGTGCCAGCAGCCCAGGACAGGGGAGTTCCTACGAGCAGTACTTC. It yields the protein CASSPGQGSSYEQYF.

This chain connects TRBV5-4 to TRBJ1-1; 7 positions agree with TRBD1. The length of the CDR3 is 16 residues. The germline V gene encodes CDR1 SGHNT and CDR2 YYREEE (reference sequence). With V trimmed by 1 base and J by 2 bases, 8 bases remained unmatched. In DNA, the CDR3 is TGTGCCAGCAGCTTGTCCGTAGGGGGCGGAAACACTGAAGCTTTCTTT. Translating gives CASSLSVGGGNTEAFF.

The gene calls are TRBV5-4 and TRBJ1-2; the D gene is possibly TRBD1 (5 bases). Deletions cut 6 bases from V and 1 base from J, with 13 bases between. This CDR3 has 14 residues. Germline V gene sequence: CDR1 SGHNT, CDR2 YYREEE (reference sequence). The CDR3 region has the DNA TGTGCCAGCACCCTGGACAAACATAACTATGGCTACACCTTC. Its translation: CASTLDKHNYGYTF.